These 3 T cell receptor beta chains were sequenced from one sample in a study of blood T cell repertoires in COVID-19. Sequencing was performed with immunoSEQ multiplex PCR; in TCRdb, only in-frame clones are kept and a portion is missing. This sample has about 190,000 clones; over 75% occur once, and the top ten carry less than 7.5%. The sample taken for sequencing was peripheral blood. Receptor source: a woman aged 40 to 50 who had recovered from COVID-19.

This clone was picked up many times. The chain carries TRBV19 and TRBJ1-5; TRBD1 aligns across 7 bases. The germline V gene encodes CDR1 LNHDA and CDR2 SQIVND (reference sequence). CDR3 length: 14 residues. Trimming took 4 bases from V and 2 from J; bases not matched to a gene: 2. The CDR3, as DNA: TGTGCCAGTAGTAAAGGACAGGGCAATCAGCCCCAGCATTTT. Protein: CASSKGQGNQPQHF.

The chain is built from TRBV25-1 and TRBJ2-3; 10 bases align to TRBD2. The J segment lost 4 bases and the V segment lost 6 bases, leaving 13 bases of the junction unmatched. Germline CDR1 and CDR2: MGHDK and SYGVNS. This CDR3 contains 17 residues. The CDR3 DNA reads TGTGCCAGCAGCCAGACTAGCGGGCGCCACCCCTCAGATACGCAGTATTTT. Encoded protein: CASSQTSGRHPSDTQYF.

V gene TRBV5-1 combines with J gene TRBJ1-4; the match to TRBD1 covers 9 bases. CDR1 is SGHRS, CDR2 YFSETQ, per germline. After removal of 4 bases from V and 8 bases from J, the junction contained 9 bases not matched to a gene. This CDR3 region has 15 residues. In DNA, the CDR3 is TGCGCCAGCAGCCCCGGGGCGGGGACAGGGGAAAAACTGTTTTTT. Its protein product is CASSPGAGTGEKLFF.